This T cell receptor (beta chain) was sequenced in a study of blood T cells in healthy people across ages. About this clonotype itself: Its target is not known.

The V end was cut by 3 bases, the J end by 2 bases, with 13 bases between. Germline V CDR1 and CDR2: SGHTA, FQGNSA. The CDR3 is made up of 15 amino acids. Study findings and constraints: It was not known whether donors were CMV positive (a possible confounder of expanded clonotype changes).

No fewer than 5.5 micrograms of total RNA were isolated from every sample. A second PCR, run for roughly 7 to 12 cycles, used a sample-barcoded 5' primer plus a J-beta primer mix. TCRdb ran MiXCR on the 5' RACE reads and lists one entry per CDR3 protein. The profile shows 1.2 million to 1.5 million distinct CDR3 sequences, roughly 64% of them singletons. V is TRBV7-2 and J is TRBJ2-5; D is possibly TRBD2 (7 bases). The sample was blood. The clonotype was recovered from a young man in good health. The CDR3 nucleotides are TGTGCCAGCAGCTTTGGGGGGGGACAACAAGAGACCCAGTACTTC. Amino acids: CASSFGGGQQETQYF.